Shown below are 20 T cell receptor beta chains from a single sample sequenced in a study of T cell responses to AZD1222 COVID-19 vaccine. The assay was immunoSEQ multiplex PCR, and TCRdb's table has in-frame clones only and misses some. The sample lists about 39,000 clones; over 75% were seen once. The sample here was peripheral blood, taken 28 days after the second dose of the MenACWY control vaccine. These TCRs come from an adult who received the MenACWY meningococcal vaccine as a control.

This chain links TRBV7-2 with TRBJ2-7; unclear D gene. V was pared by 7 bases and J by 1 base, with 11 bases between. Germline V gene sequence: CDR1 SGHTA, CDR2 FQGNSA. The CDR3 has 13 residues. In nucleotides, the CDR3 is TGTGCCAGCAAGCAGGCGCCTTCCTACGAGCAGTACTTC. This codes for CASKQAPSYEQYF.

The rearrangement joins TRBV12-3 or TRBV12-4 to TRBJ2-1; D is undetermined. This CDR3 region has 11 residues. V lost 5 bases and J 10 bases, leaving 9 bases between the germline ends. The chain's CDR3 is CASSPLREQFF. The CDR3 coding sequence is TGTGCCAGCAGTCCCCTCCGGGAGCAGTTCTTC.

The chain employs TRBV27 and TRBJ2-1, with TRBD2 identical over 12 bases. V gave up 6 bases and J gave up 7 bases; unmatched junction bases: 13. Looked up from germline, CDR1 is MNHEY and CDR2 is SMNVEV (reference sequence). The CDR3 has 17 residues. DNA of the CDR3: TGTGCCAGCAGCCCCACTCCGGGACTAGCGGGTTATAATGAGCAGTTCTTC. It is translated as CASSPTPGLAGYNEQFF.

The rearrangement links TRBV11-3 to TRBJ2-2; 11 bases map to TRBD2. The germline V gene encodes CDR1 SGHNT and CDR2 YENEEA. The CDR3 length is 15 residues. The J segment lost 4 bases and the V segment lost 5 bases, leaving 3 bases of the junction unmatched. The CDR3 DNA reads TGTGCCAGCAGCCCACTAGCGGGAGTCACCGGGGAGCTGTTTTTT. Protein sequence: CASSPLAGVTGELFF.

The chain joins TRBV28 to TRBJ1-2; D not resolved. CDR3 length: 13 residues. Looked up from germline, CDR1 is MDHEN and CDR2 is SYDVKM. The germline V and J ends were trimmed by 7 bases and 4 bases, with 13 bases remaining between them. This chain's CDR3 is CASTQGQVYGYTF. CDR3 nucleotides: TGTGCCAGCACTCAAGGGCAAGTCTATGGCTACACCTTC.

CDR3 coding DNA: TGTGCCAGCAGCTTAGCGGGGGGGAACACCGGGGAGCTGTTTTTT. This codes for CASSLAGGNTGELFF. The rearrangement uses TRBV11-2 and TRBJ2-2, with 7 nucleotides matching TRBD2. The CDR3 is 15 residues long. V gave up 1 base and J gave up 1 base; unmatched junction bases: 0. Germline assignment: CDR1 SGHAT and CDR2 FQNNGV.

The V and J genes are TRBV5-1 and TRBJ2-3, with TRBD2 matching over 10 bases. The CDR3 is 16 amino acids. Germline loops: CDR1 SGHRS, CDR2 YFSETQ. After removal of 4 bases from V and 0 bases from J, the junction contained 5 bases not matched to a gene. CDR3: CASSVGLAQSTDTQYF. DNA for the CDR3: TGCGCCAGCAGCGTGGGACTAGCGCAGAGCACAGATACGCAGTATTTT.

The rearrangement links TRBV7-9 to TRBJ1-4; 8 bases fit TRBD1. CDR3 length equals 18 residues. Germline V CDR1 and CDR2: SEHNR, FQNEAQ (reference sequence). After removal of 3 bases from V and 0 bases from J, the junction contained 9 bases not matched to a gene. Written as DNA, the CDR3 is TGTGCCAGCAGCTTCACGCCGGGACAGGAGGCAACTAATGAAAAACTGTTTTTT. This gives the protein CASSFTPGQEATNEKLFF.

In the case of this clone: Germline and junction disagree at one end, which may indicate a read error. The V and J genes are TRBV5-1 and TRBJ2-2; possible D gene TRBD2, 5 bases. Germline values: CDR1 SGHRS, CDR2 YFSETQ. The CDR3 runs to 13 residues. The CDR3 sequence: CASSPDFAGKLFF. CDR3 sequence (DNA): TGCGCCAGCAGCCCGGACTTTGCCGGGAAGCTGTTTTTT.

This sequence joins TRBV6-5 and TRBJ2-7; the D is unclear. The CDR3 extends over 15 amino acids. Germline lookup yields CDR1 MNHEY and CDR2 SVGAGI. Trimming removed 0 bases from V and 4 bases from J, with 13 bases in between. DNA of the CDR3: TGTGCCAGCAGTTACTCCGAAAGGGTTGGGTACGAGCAGTACTTC. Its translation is CASSYSERVGYEQYF.

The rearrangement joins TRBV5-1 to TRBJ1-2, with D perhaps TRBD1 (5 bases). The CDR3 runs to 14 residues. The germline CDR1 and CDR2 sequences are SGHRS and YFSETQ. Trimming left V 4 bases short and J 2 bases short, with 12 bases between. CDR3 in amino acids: CASSPVGENYGYTF. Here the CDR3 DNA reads TGCGCCAGCAGCCCGGTGGGGGAGAACTATGGCTACACCTTC.

CDR3 bases: TGCGCCAGCAGCTTGGTGGGACTAGCGGCGTTGGGCGAGCAGTACTTC. Translating gives CASSLVGLAALGEQYF. This chain uses TRBV5-1 with TRBJ2-7; 11 nucleotides align to TRBD2. Germline CDR1 reads SGHRS; CDR2 reads YFSETQ. With 0 bases clipped from V and 6 bases from J, the junction kept 8 bases outside the gene matches. The CDR3 is 16 residues long.

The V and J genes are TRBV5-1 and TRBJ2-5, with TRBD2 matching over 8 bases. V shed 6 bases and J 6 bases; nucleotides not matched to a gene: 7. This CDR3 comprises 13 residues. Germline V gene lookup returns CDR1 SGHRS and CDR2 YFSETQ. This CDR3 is CASTLAGQKTQYF. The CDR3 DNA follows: TGCGCCAGCACCTTAGCGGGGCAGAAGACCCAGTACTTC.

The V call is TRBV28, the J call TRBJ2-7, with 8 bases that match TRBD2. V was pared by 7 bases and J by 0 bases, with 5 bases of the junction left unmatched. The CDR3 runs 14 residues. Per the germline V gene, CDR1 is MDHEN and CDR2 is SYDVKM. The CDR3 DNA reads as TGTGCCAGCACCCCGGGGGGGGGCTCCTACGAGCAGTACTTC. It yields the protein CASTPGGGSYEQYF.

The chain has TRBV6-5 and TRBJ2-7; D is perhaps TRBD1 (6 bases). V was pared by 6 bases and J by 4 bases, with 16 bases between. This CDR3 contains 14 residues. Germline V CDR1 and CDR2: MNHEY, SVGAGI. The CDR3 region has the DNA TGTGCCAGCAGACACTCCGGGACATCATACGAGCAGTACTTC. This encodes CASRHSGTSYEQYF.

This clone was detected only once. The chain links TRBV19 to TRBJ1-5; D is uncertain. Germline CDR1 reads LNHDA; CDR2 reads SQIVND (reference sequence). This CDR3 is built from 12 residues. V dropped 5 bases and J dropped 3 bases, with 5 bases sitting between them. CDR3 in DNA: TGTGCCAGTAGTCCCCCCAATCAGCCCCAGCATTTT. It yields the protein CASSPPNQPQHF.

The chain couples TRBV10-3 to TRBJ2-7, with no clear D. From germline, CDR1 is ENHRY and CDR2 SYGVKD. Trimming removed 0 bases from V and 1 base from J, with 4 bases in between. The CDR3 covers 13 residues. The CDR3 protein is CAISESASYEQYF. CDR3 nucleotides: TGTGCCATCAGTGAGTCAGCGTCCTACGAGCAGTACTTC.

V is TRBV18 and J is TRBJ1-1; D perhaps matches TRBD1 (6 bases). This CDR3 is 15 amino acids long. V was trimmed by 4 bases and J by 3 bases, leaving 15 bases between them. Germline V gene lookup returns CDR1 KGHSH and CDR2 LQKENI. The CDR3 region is CASSQGQGGYTEAFF. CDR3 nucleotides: TGTGCCAGCTCACAGGGACAAGGAGGATACACTGAAGCTTTCTTT.

As DNA, the CDR3 is TGTGCCAGCAGTTCGCGGGACAGGGGCCACGAGCAGTACTTC. Its translation is CASSSRDRGHEQYF. The chain links TRBV5-4 to TRBJ2-7; 10 nucleotides align to TRBD1. Germline V CDR1 and CDR2: SGHNT, YYREEE (reference sequence). Trimming cost V 5 bases and J 5 bases; bases outside gene matches: 7. The CDR3 has 14 residues.

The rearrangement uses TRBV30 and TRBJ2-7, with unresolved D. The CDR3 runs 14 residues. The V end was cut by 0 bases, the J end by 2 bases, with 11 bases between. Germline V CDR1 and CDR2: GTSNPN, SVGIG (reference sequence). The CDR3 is CAWSVRLVPYEQYF. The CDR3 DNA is TGTGCCTGGAGTGTACGTCTTGTACCCTACGAGCAGTACTTC. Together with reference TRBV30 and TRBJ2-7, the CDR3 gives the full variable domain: SQTIHQWPATLVQPVGSPLSLECTVEGTSNPNLYWYRQAAGRGLQLLFYSVGIGQISSEVPQNLSASRPQDRQFILSSKKLLLSDSGFYLCAWSVRLVPYEQYFGPGTRLTVT.